Detailed here is one T cell receptor beta chain. Its antigen is currently unknown. The data are from a study of neoadjuvant nivolumab and ipilimumab in lung cancer. Overall study results and limits: Only a small number of samples underwent TCR sequencing. Pathologic regression was not significantly tied to TCR clonality.

The CDR3 contains 16 residues. Trimming stripped 3 bases from V and 5 bases from J, with 20 bases between. Germline-derived CDR1 and CDR2 are KGHSH and LQKENI. Only in-frame clones appear in the TCRdb table, and some are missing; sequencing was by immunoSEQ multiplex PCR. Of about 38,000 clones detected, nearly 90% appear once; the ten largest clones hold approximately 3.4%. This clonotype was sampled from an adult with non-small cell lung cancer. The sample was peripheral blood, taken before neoadjuvant nivolumab, alone or with ipilimumab. The J gene is TRBJ2-7, the V gene TRBV18; the D gene is possibly TRBD2 (6 bases). Written as DNA, the CDR3 is TGTGCCAGCTCACCGCTAGTCGGGGGTGAGAAAAACGAGCAGTACTTC. Its translation is CASSPLVGGEKNEQYF.